The clone carrying this T cell receptor beta chain was seen only once. What it binds is not known. Germline assignment: CDR1 LNHDA and CDR2 SQIVND (reference sequence). The CDR3 runs 15 residues. Unmatched junction bases numbered 5, after V lost 3 bases and J lost 0 bases. Processing released intraepithelial and lamina propria lymphocytes from the graft tissue. The source of the sample is a study of graft-versus-host responses after intestinal transplantation. Study-level information: The study gave all recipients anti-thymocyte globulin induction, then tacrolimus and steroids for 2 to 3 years. Study-level results: Individuals carrying graft-donor T cell macrochimerism showed high graft-versus-host to host-versus-graft clonal ratios in allografts. Detected in recipient marrow were GvH clones, some of which were first observed in ileum or blood.

Sequencing was performed with immunoSEQ multiplex PCR; in TCRdb, only in-frame clones are kept and a portion is missing. The sample has tens of thousands of clones, about nine tenths seen once. Here the sequenced sample was ileum tissue, taken 350 to 400 days after transplant. The clonotype was recovered from a human patient who received an intestinal transplant, so some T cells may come from the graft donor. This chain links TRBV19 with TRBJ2-7; 7 nucleotides match TRBD2. CDR3 sequence: CASSMNRDYSYEQYF. The CDR3 DNA reads TGTGCCAGTAGTATGAACCGGGACTACTCCTACGAGCAGTACTTC. The full variable domain, in which reference TRBV19 and TRBJ2-7 provide the parts outside the CDR3, is DGGITQSPKYLFRKEGQNVTLSCEQNLNHDAMYWYRQDPGQGLRLIYYSQIVNDFQKGDIAEGYSVSREKKESFPLTVTSAQKNPTAFYLCASSMNRDYSYEQYFGPGTRLTVT.